This T cell receptor beta chain stems from a study of CD4 T cells in relation to SARS-CoV-2 and coronaviruses. Study findings and constraints: Pre-pandemic and post-infection samples never came from the same donor.

TCRdb's copy holds only in-frame clones and misses some; the assay was immunoSEQ multiplex PCR. This table holds tens of thousands of clones, less than 85% found once. As for this clone: As yet, its antigen is unknown.

The unexposed donors gave CD4+ T cells in about 2010-2018, prior to COVID-19. Isolation of CD4+ T cells took place after roughly nine days in culture. Testing used SARS-CoV-2 S/N and four cold-coronavirus spikes on unexposed-donor CD4+ T cells, cells permitting. CDR1 and CDR2 (germline): SNHLY, FYNNEI. This CDR3 has 13 amino acids. V was shortened by 11 bases and J by 0 bases, with 11 bases between the two germline ends. Sequenced sample: CD4+ T cells from PBMCs, cultured in vitro. This sequence was found in a human donor in good health. V is TRBV2 and J is TRBJ1-3, with a weak D call TRBD1 (5 bases). The CDR3 loop is CAGGGNSGNTIYF. The CDR3 coding sequence is TGTGCCGGCGGGGGTAACTCTGGAAACACCATATATTTT.